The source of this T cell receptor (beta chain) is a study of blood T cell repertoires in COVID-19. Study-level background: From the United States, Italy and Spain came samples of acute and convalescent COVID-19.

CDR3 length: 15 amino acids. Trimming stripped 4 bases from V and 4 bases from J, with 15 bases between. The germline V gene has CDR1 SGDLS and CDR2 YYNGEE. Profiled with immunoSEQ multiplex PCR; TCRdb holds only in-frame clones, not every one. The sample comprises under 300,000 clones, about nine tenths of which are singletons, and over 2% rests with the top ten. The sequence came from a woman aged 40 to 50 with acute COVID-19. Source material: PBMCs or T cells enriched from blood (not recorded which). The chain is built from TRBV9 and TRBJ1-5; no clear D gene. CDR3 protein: CASSPGTKGNQPQHF. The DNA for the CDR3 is TGTGCCAGCAGCCCGGGAACTAAAGGGAATCAGCCCCAGCATTTT.